These 11 T cell receptor beta chains share one sample of origin, sequenced in a study of regulatory T cells in long-lasting Graves disease. Time point reported: persistent/refractory GD, antithyroid drugs over 5 years with positive TRAb. The TCR library was made from RNA that had been extracted from PBMCs in TRIzol. Arm-PCR of CDR3 regions and iRepertoire HTBI primers were used to build TCR beta libraries. TCRdb called the multiplex PCR reads again in MiXCR, with one record for every CDR3 protein. Of roughly 450,000 distinct CDR3 sequences in the sample, roughly 23% were seen once. The sequencing here drew on peripheral blood mononuclear cells (PBMCs), taken when the disease was refractory, from a patient treated with antithyroid drugs. These receptors all stem from a female donor with Graves disease.

There are a few counts of this clonotype. This chain connects TRBV20-1 to TRBJ1-3; D gene uncertain. V was cut by 4 bases and J by 6 bases, with 4 bases left in between. CDR1 is DFQATT, CDR2 SNEGSKA, per germline (reference sequence). CDR3 length: 10 amino acids. The CDR3 DNA is TGCAGTGCTATTTCAAACACCATATATTTT. Encoded protein: CSAISNTIYF.

This clonotype was picked up many times. The chain couples TRBV28 to TRBJ1-5; unclear D gene. Looked up from germline, CDR1 is MDHEN and CDR2 is SYDVKM. V was pared by 2 bases and J by 7 bases, with 9 bases between. The CDR3 loop spans 13 amino acids. The CDR3: CASSLKGNQPQHF. CDR3 nucleotides: TGTGCCAGCAGTTTAAAAGGAAACCAGCCCCAGCATTTT.

This clonotype came up many times. The chain links TRBV2 to TRBJ1-3, with 9 bases identical to TRBD1. Trimming cost V 8 bases and J 8 bases; bases outside gene matches: 7. CDR1 and CDR2 from the germline V gene are SNHLY and FYNNEI. CDR3 length: 13 amino acids. The CDR3 region is CASGEGQGHTIYF. CDR3 nucleotide sequence: TGTGCCAGCGGGGAGGGACAGGGCCACACCATATATTTT.

In its sample, this clonotype was seen many times. This sequence joins TRBV28 and TRBJ1-2; no definite D call. Looked up from germline, CDR1 is MDHEN and CDR2 is SYDVKM. This CDR3 has 14 amino acids. Trimming cost V 7 bases and J 2 bases, with 14 bases left between them. The chain's CDR3 is CASIRRQTNYGYTF. In nucleotides, the CDR3 is TGTGCCAGCATCCGTCGGCAGACGAACTATGGCTACACCTTC.

The gene calls are TRBV19 and TRBJ1-1, with 7 bases identical to TRBD1. The J segment lost 0 bases and the V segment lost 4 bases, leaving 17 bases of the junction unmatched. The CDR3 sequence is 19 residues long. Germline CDR1 is LNHDA and CDR2 is SQIVND (reference sequence). This CDR3 is CASSKTGWGVTDLNTEAFF. CDR3 bases: TGTGCCAGTAGTAAGACAGGGTGGGGGGTCACCGATCTGAACACTGAAGCTTTCTTT.

In this sample, this clonotype turned up many times. This chain links TRBV28 with TRBJ1-1; D remains ambiguous. CDR3 length equals 15 residues. V lost 5 bases and J lost 0, with 13 bases in between. The germline V gene has CDR1 MDHEN and CDR2 SYDVKM. For the CDR3, the DNA is TGTGCCAGCAGTCCGCCCCGGGTGATGAACACTGAAGCTTTCTTT. Translated: CASSPPRVMNTEAFF.

This clonotype showed up many times. The genes are TRBV28 and TRBJ1-5; D might be TRBD1 (6 bases). Germline CDR1 is MDHEN and CDR2 is SYDVKM. This CDR3 region has 14 residues. V was cut by 8 bases and J by 5 bases, with 16 bases left in between. CDR3 DNA sequence: TGTGCCAGCCTACCCAACAGGGAATATCAGCCCCAGCATTTT. Translation gives CASLPNREYQPQHF.

The sample holds many counts of this clonotype. The rearrangement uses TRBV20-1 and TRBJ2-5; D is unclear. The germline V and J ends were trimmed by 0 bases and 5 bases, with 19 bases remaining between them. The CDR3 extends over 16 amino acids. Germline-derived CDR1 and CDR2 are DFQATT and SNEGSKA (reference sequence). The chain's CDR3 is CSARDKRWQSGETQYF. Here the CDR3 DNA reads TGCAGTGCTAGAGATAAGAGGTGGCAATCCGGGGAGACCCAGTACTTC.

This clonotype was seen ten or more times. J is TRBJ1-6 and V is TRBV20-1; possibly TRBD1 for D (5 bases). This CDR3 spans 13 amino acids. Germline-derived CDR1 and CDR2 are DFQATT and SNEGSKA (reference sequence). The V end lost 1 base, the J end lost 10 bases, and 11 bases lay between the germline ends. The CDR3 sequence is CSARAGTNSPLHF. DNA of the CDR3: TGCAGTGCTAGAGCAGGGACCAACTCACCCCTCCACTTT.

The table lists this clonotype with many counts. The chain recombines TRBV20-1 with TRBJ2-5, with TRBD1 matching 8 bases. Per the germline V gene, CDR1 is DFQATT and CDR2 is SNEGSKA (reference sequence). The CDR3 sequence is 13 residues long. The V and J ends lost 7 bases and 0 bases, in that order; junction bases with no gene match: 4. CDR3 region: CSVLGQDQETQYF. The CDR3 DNA follows: TGCAGTGTCCTGGGACAGGACCAAGAGACCCAGTACTTC.

This clonotype showed up just a few times. The chain recombines TRBV14 with TRBJ2-5, with a tentative D call TRBD1 (6 bases). This CDR3 region has 19 residues. Germline V gene data show CDR1 as SGHDN and CDR2 as FVKESK. The V gene lost 3 bases and the J gene lost 3 bases, with 26 bases spanning the gap. For the CDR3, the DNA is TGTGCCAGCAGCCATTTTCCGATCCTCCTATGGACAGCAGAAGAGACCCAGTACTTC. Amino acid sequence: CASSHFPILLWTAEETQYF.